This T cell receptor (beta chain) emerged from a study of blood T cell repertoires in COVID-19 (dated by TCRdb to 2019 to 2021). The study in broad terms: Samples covering the acute and convalescent phases of COVID-19 were provided by collaborators in the United States, Italy and Spain. The samples were drawn from two sources: the first 160 participants of the ongoing ImmuneRACE study, and some 1,300 subjects contributed by 6 global collaborators. The repertoires were made available in a free public database intended to serve as a resource for research on the immune response to SARS-CoV-2. Deeply sampled blood TCRbeta repertoires from subjects exposed to, actively infected with, or recovered from COVID-19 were included in the dataset. The sample metadata nearly always contained a de-identified subject ID, COVID-19 status, age in years and sex. The prospective study material was composed of cDNA or gDNA derived from T cells, B-cell-depleted T cells, or PBMCs. Where available, HLA class I and class II types were obtained from metadata supplied by the sample provider rather than from assay-based typing. Results the study describes overall, beyond this receptor: Clinical and demographic metadata were provided uncurated, with the amount varying by source and participant.

Each collaborating institution followed its own protocols to collect whole blood in K2EDTA tubes. For TCRbeta analysis, collaborators shipped samples as frozen whole blood, isolated PBMCs, or DNA extracted from either of those sample types. Remarks on this clone: Its antigen is still unknown. No much larger clonotype is one base removed from it; base qualities were not supplied.

Unmatched junction bases come to 8, with V trimmed by 7 bases and J by 2 bases. The germline V gene (reference sequence) supplies CDR1 LNHDA and CDR2 SQIVND. The CDR3 measures 16 amino acids from cysteine to phenylalanine. Only CDR3 DNA is held: 48 bases, read in frame from base 1. The immunoSEQ Assay, a bias-controlled multiplex PCR, was used to amplify TCRbeta CDR3 regions from genomic DNA. From the authors' description of their analysis: Nucleated cell counts per sample were estimated from amplification of reference gene primers within the assay. To quantify the absolute abundance of each unique TCRbeta CDR3 rearrangement, sequence reads were collapsed and filtered. For each sample, productive Simpson clonality was calculated as the square root of Simpson's diversity index over productive rearrangements. Not all clones reach the TCRdb copy of this immuneACCESS table, which keeps in-frame sequences only. Checked studies attribute under half of the gap to unresolved V genes and leave the rest unexplained. For V, J and clone size, that table is used; D and trimming come from the DNA. The sample contains about 64,000 clones, 90% of them found a single time. Of the sample, about 9.3% falls within the top ten clones.

The specimen sequenced was peripheral blood. Rearrangement joined TRBV19 to TRBJ1-5, and 10 junction bases match TRBD1. This TCR was recovered from a woman older than 75 with active COVID-19. CDR3 sequence: CASIGTGEGGNQPQHF. The bases read TGTGCCAGTATCGGGACAGGGGAAGGGGGCAATCAGCCCCAGCATTTT.